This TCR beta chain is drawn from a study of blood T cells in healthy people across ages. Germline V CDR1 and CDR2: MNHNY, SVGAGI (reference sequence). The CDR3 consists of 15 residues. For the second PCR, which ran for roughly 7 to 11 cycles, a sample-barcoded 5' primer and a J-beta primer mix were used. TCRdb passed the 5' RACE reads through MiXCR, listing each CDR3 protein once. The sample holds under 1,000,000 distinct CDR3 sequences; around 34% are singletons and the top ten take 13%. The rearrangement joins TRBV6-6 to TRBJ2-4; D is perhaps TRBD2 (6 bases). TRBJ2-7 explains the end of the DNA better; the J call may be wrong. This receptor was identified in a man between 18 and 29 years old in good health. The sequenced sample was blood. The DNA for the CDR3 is TGTGCCAGCAGTTACTCGACTAATAGCGGCTACGAGCAGTACTTC. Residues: CASSYSTNSGYEQYF.